The 18 T cell receptor beta chains below come from one sample, sequenced in a study of blood T cell repertoires in COVID-19. Using immunoSEQ multiplex PCR, the repertoire was profiled, and TCRdb retains in-frame clones only, with some absent. The table has about 100,000 clones, around four fifths seen once. Sequencing input: peripheral blood. These TCRs come from a man aged 65 to 79 with active or convalescent COVID-19.

The rearrangement uses TRBV14 and TRBJ2-7; D is perhaps TRBD1 (6 bases). The germline V gene has CDR1 SGHDN and CDR2 FVKESK. This CDR3 is built from 13 residues. The V end was cut by 4 bases, the J end by 6 bases, with 13 bases between. CDR3 region: CASSPPQGFEQYF. The CDR3 bases are TGTGCCAGCAGCCCGCCACAGGGCTTCGAGCAGTACTTC.

The chain carries TRBV7-9 and TRBJ2-7, with unresolved D. V gave up 4 bases and J gave up 7 bases, with 14 bases separating them. Germline-derived CDR1 and CDR2 are SEHNR and FQNEAQ (reference sequence). This CDR3 has 13 amino acids. Here the CDR3 DNA reads TGTGCCAGCAGCTACGGATCGACCGGGGAGCAGTACTTC. The encoded protein is CASSYGSTGEQYF.

In the case of this clone: One end of the junction does not line up with germline, which may come from a read error. The genes are TRBV5-1 and TRBJ1-4; weak D call: TRBD1 (6 bases). This CDR3 region has 15 residues. Germline V gives CDR1 SGHRS, CDR2 YFSETQ. The CDR3 bases are TGCGCCCGCAGCTTGGCCGATCGGGGGGGCGAAAAACTGTTTTTT. Its translation: CARSLADRGGEKLFF.

The DNA for the CDR3 is TGTGCCAGCAGCCTTACTGCACAGGCTAATTCACCCCTCCACTTT. Translation: CASSLTAQANSPLHF. This chain uses TRBV7-3 with TRBJ1-6, with D perhaps TRBD1 (5 bases). There are 15 residues in the CDR3. The germline V gene encodes CDR1 SGHTA and CDR2 FQGTGA. V was pared by 5 bases and J by 6 bases, with 14 bases between.

The chain carries TRBV10-1 and TRBJ1-5, with TRBD1 matching 7 bases. The CDR3 consists of 15 residues. Germline CDR1 and CDR2: WNHNN and SYGVQD (reference sequence). With 9 bases clipped from V and 0 bases from J, the junction kept 8 bases outside the gene matches. CDR3 sequence reads: CARLDRLYSNQPQHF. In DNA form, the CDR3 reads TGCGCCAGACTGGACAGGCTATATAGCAATCAGCCCCAGCATTTT.

The chain has TRBV5-5 and TRBJ2-3, with a weak D call TRBD2 (6 bases). The germline gives CDR1 SGHKS, CDR2 YYEKEE (reference sequence). The CDR3 has 15 residues. The V end was cut by 2 bases, the J end by 2 bases, with 12 bases between. DNA of the CDR3: TGTGCCAGCAGCTTCGGGGGTCTTGACACAGATACGCAGTATTTT. Protein: CASSFGGLDTDTQYF. The complete variable domain, with remaining parts taken from reference TRBV5-5 and TRBJ2-3, reads DAGVTQSPTHLIKTRGQQVTLRCSPISGHKSVSWYQQVLGQGPQFIFQYYEKEERGRGNFPDRFSARQFPNYSSELNVNALLLGDSALYLCASSFGGLDTDTQYFGPGTRLTVL.

The chain uses TRBV28 and TRBJ1-2; D remains unclear. This CDR3 has 12 amino acids. V was pared by 3 bases and J by 5 bases, with 7 bases between. Germline assignment: CDR1 MDHEN and CDR2 SYDVKM. As DNA, the CDR3 is TGTGCCAGCAGTTTTGTCACTTATGGCTACACCTTC. Translation: CASSFVTYGYTF.

A remark on this clone: Other nucleotide sequences from this sample produce the same CDR3. The gene calls are TRBV24-1 and TRBJ2-1; 7 nucleotides align to TRBD1. From germline, CDR1 is KGHDR and CDR2 SFDVKD. This CDR3 has 15 residues. With V trimmed by 5 bases and J by 4 bases, 7 bases remained unmatched. The CDR3 DNA is TGTGCCACCAGTGCCCGGGACAGATCATACAATGAGCAGTTCTTC. Translated, it gives CATSARDRSYNEQFF.

This clone has a handful of counts. The gene calls are TRBV5-6 and TRBJ1-5; D remains unclear. Germline V CDR1 and CDR2: SGHDT, YYEEEE. The CDR3 covers 15 residues. Trimming took 3 bases from V and 4 from J, leaving 14 bases between them. CDR3 sequence (DNA): TGTGCCAGCAGCTCGTATAACAGACCTAATCAGCCCCAGCATTTT. Amino acid sequence: CASSSYNRPNQPQHF. The whole variable domain, filled in from reference TRBV5-6 and TRBJ1-5, reads DAGVTQSPTHLIKTRGQQVTLRCSPKSGHDTVSWYQQALGQGPQFIFQYYEEEERQRGNFPDRFSGHQFPNYSSELNVNALLLGDSALYLCASSSYNRPNQPQHFGDGTRLSIL.

This clone showed up just once. This rearrangement joins TRBV4-2 to TRBJ2-3, with 7 bases identical to TRBD2. The CDR3 contains 17 residues. The V segment lost 0 bases and the J segment 3 bases; nucleotides outside the gene matches: 9. Germline assignment: CDR1 LGHNA and CDR2 YNFKEQ. The CDR3 sequence is CASSQDRRGEGTDTQYF. The CDR3 DNA reads TGTGCCAGCAGCCAAGATCGTCGCGGGGAGGGAACAGATACGCAGTATTTT.

The chain has TRBV7-2 and TRBJ1-1; TRBD1 agrees at 7 bases. J gave up 6 bases and V 5 bases, and 15 bases lay outside the gene matches. The CDR3 runs 16 residues. Germline V gives CDR1 SGHTA, CDR2 FQGNSA. The CDR3 DNA is TGTGCCAGCAGCCCATTTTCGGGGAGAGGGGGCGCTGAAGCTTTCTTT. Its translation is CASSPFSGRGGAEAFF.

This clone was counted many times. This chain joins TRBV13 and TRBJ1-2; D not resolved. CDR1 is PRHDT, CDR2 FYEKMQ, per germline (reference sequence). Trimming cost V 0 bases and J 7 bases, with 6 bases left between them. The CDR3 length is 12 residues. The CDR3 loop reads CASSLGFSGYTF. The CDR3 DNA reads as TGTGCCAGCAGCTTAGGTTTTAGTGGCTACACCTTC. The entire variable domain, with the rest obtained from reference TRBV13 and TRBJ1-2, is as follows: AAGVIQSPRHLIKEKRETATLKCYPIPRHDTVYWYQQGPGQDPQFLISFYEKMQSDKGSIPDRFSAQQFSDYHSELNMSSLELGDSALYFCASSLGFSGYTFGSGTRLTVV.

The chain carries TRBV2 and TRBJ1-1; D is possibly TRBD1 (6 bases). CDR3 length: 15 residues. V was pared by 8 bases and J by 1 base, with 17 bases between. CDR1 and CDR2 from the germline V gene are SNHLY and FYNNEI. The CDR3 is CASSWTQGPNTEAFF. For the CDR3, the DNA is TGTGCCAGCTCGTGGACACAGGGCCCGAACACTGAAGCTTTCTTT.

V usage is TRBV25-1 and J usage is TRBJ1-2; D is unresolved. The CDR3 runs to 14 residues. Germline CDR1 reads MGHDK; CDR2 reads SYGVNS. Trimming shortened V by 1 base and J by 2 bases, and 8 bases separated the two germline ends. In DNA form, the CDR3 reads TGTGCCAGCAGTGAATTAGGCGGGAACTATGGCTACACCTTC. Its protein product is CASSELGGNYGYTF.

The chain couples TRBV18 to TRBJ2-1; 9 nucleotides line up with TRBD2. V lost 11 bases, J lost 3 bases, and 11 bases stayed unmatched. The CDR3 has 15 amino acids. From germline, CDR1 is KGHSH and CDR2 LQKENI. CDR3 in DNA: TGTGCCGGGACCCCCGGAGCGGGGGGCTACAATGAGCAGTTCTTC. Protein: CAGTPGAGGYNEQFF. Looking up the rest from reference TRBV18 and TRBJ2-1 gives the full variable domain: NAGVMQNPRHLVRRRGQEARLRCSPMKGHSHVYWYRQLPEEGLKFMVYLQKENIIDESGMPKERFSAEFPKEGPSILRIQQVVRGDSAAYFCAGTPGAGGYNEQFFGPGTRLTVL.

This chain joins TRBV4-3 and TRBJ2-2; maybe TRBD1 (5 bases). This CDR3 comprises 14 residues. The V gene's germline CDR1 is LGHNA and CDR2 YSLEER. Trimming cost V 0 bases and J 5 bases, with 7 bases left between them. The CDR3 is CASSQEQVTGELFF. The CDR3 DNA sequence: TGCGCCAGCAGCCAAGAACAGGTTACCGGGGAGCTGTTTTTT.

The V call is TRBV2, the J call TRBJ2-3, with no clear D. V dropped 0 bases and J dropped 3 bases, with 10 bases sitting between them. This CDR3 contains 15 residues. The germline V gene has CDR1 SNHLY and CDR2 FYNNEI. The CDR3 nucleotides read TGTGCCAGCAGTGAAGCGCTTCGTGAGACAGATACGCAGTATTTT. Amino acid sequence: CASSEALRETDTQYF.

With regard to this clone: The same CDR3 can be traced to other DNA sequences in this sample. V gene TRBV5-1 combines with J gene TRBJ1-1; 9 positions match TRBD1. CDR3 length: 15 amino acids. Per the germline V gene, CDR1 is SGHRS and CDR2 is YFSETQ. V trimming: 0 bases; J trimming: 2 bases; junction bases outside the gene matches: 2. Written as DNA, the CDR3 is TGCGCCAGCAGCTTGGGGGACAGGGATAACACTGAAGCTTTCTTT. Its protein is CASSLGDRDNTEAFF. The whole variable domain, remainder taken from reference TRBV5-1 and TRBJ1-1, is KAGVTQTPRYLIKTRGQQVTLSCSPISGHRSVSWYQQTPGQGLQFLFEYFSETQRNKGNFPGRFSGRQFSNSRSEMNVSTLELGDSALYLCASSLGDRDNTEAFFGQGTRLTVV.